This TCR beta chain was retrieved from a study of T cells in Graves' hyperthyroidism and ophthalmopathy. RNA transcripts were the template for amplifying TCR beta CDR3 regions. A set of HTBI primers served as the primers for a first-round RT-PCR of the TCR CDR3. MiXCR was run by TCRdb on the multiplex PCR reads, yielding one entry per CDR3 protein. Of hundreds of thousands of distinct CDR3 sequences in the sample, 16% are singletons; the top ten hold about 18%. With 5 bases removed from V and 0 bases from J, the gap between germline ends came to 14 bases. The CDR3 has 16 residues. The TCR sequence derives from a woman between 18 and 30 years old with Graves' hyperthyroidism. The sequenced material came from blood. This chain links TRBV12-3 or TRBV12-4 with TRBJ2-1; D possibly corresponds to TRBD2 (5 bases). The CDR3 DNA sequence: TGTGCCAGCAGTGAATGGGCGGGTTCCTCCTACAATGAGCAGTTCTTC. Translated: CASSEWAGSSYNEQFF.